The sequence of this TCR beta chain was determined in a study of regulatory T cells in long-lasting Graves disease (dated by TCRdb to the early 2020s). Turning to the overall study: To count as having persistent Graves' disease, a patient had to have received antithyroid drug treatment for over 5 years with TSH receptor autoantibodies remaining persistently positive. Patients with persistent Graves' disease were compared with patients with newly diagnosed Graves' disease using TCR sequencing and RNA sequencing of peripheral blood. The study was conducted in China and was registered as a clinical trial. A total of 35 or so samples were covered by TCR sequencing, comprising some 13 persistent and around 20 newly diagnosed Graves' disease patients. On average, persistent Graves' disease patients in the clinical cohort had been on antithyroid drugs for about 10.3 years. The investigation overall reported the following: More public clonotypes were shared among persistent patients (2,741) than among newly diagnosed patients (roughly 960). Sequencing and analysis were limited to the TCR beta chain. TRBV28, TRBJ1-2 and TRBJ2-5 were preferentially used in persistent disease, while TRBV20-1 and TRBJ2-1 were favored in newly diagnosed disease. The small sample size was acknowledged by the authors as a limitation that may reduce accuracy. Peripheral blood alone was examined, since thyroid tissue, which constituted the primary lesion, could not be accessed. Compared with newly diagnosed patients, persistent Graves' disease patients had lower TCR Shannon entropy and fewer highly expanded clones, which suggests clonal expansion.

Libraries were prepared through multiplex PCR. Sequenced using an Illumina HiSeq 4000. CDR3 regions were amplified by Arm-PCR with iRepertoire HTBI primers to construct TCR beta libraries. Before sequencing, the PCR products went through gel purification. For the original study's pipeline: Across samples, 60 to 70 TRBV and approximately 15 TRBJ segments were identified and used for gene usage analysis of CDR3 amino acid clonotypes. COPE and FqMerger were used to merge the filtered high-quality paired reads into contigs. BLAST was used to align contigs to IMGT TRBV, TRBD and TRBJ reference genes, and CDR3 was defined according to IMGT. Clonotypes above 0.1% frequency were classified as highly expanded clones. Repertoire diversity was measured by Shannon entropy, and V-J evenness by the Gini coefficient. A clonotype was considered public if more than one individual shared it. The public reads were run again by TCRdb, first through fastp at Q25 and then through MiXCR, and only productive beta chains were kept. Each CDR3 protein gets just one entry, which takes the most common genes and DNA from the rows behind it. The V and J calls and clone size come from TCRdb's table, not from the authors' own analysis. In all, the sample holds around 400,000 distinct CDR3 sequences, and less than 25% of those were seen once. About 26% of the sample lies in the top ten.

This clonotype was found a few times. Its binding antigen is unknown. Per-base quality was not reported, and no clone a single base away is much larger than it. The CDR3 numbers 15 residues from cysteine through phenylalanine. The kept DNA is CDR3 alone, 45 bases in frame from the first base. V ends up 5 bases short and J 5 bases short, with an unmatched junction base count of 12. The germline V gene yields SGHTA for CDR1 and FQGTGA for CDR2. The sample's time point, from its label and the paper: persistent/refractory GD, antithyroid drugs over 5 years with positive TRAb. For both TCR sequencing and RNA sequencing, RNA was extracted from PBMCs in TRIzol. The diagnosis of Graves' disease was made according to American Thyroid Association guidelines. Patients for the study were recruited at an endocrinology department in Xi'an, China. Each patient gave about 8.1 milliliters of peripheral blood, collected in an EDTA anticoagulant tube. Ficoll Paque Plus density gradient separation was used to isolate PBMCs, and no additional T cell sorting was done. An Agilent 2100 Bioanalyzer and agarose gel were used to assess RNA quality, and a NanoDrop 2000 was used to measure RNA concentration.

The TCR was taken from a female donor with Graves disease. This specimen was peripheral blood mononuclear cells (PBMCs), taken when the disease was refractory, from a patient treated with antithyroid drugs. The sequence is built from TRBV7-3 and TRBJ2-7; TRBD2 agrees with 7 junctional bases. The CDR3 reads as follows: CASSNENWGLNEQYF. The DNA reads TGTGCCAGCAGCAATGAAAACTGGGGACTAAACGAGCAGTACTTC.